Each of the 21 T cell receptor beta chains below was sequenced from the same sample in a study of blood T cell repertoires in COVID-19. The method was immunoSEQ multiplex PCR; TCRdb's version includes in-frame clones alone and lacks a portion of them. The table lists around 100,000 clones, more than 75% of them singletons. The specimen sequenced was peripheral blood. Receptor source: a human donor with acute or convalescent COVID-19. The donor label of this sample is uncertain.

The chain couples TRBV5-6 to TRBJ2-7; D might be TRBD2 (6 bases). Germline CDR1 and CDR2: SGHDT and YYEEEE. V was shortened by 4 bases and J by 6 bases, with 20 bases between the two germline ends. This CDR3 is 15 amino acids long. The CDR3 DNA reads as TGTGCCAGCAGCACACGGGGGTTGGGGTCACTCGAGCAGTACTTC. Its translation is CASSTRGLGSLEQYF.

The chain combines TRBV15 with TRBJ2-7; 10 positions match TRBD1. CDR1 is LNHNV, CDR2 YYDKDF, per germline (reference sequence). The CDR3 sequence is 15 residues long. Trimming at V came to 3 bases and at J to 6 bases, leaving 8 bases not matched to a gene. CDR3 loop: CATSRGWGTGVEQYF. The CDR3 nucleotides are TGTGCCACCAGCAGGGGGTGGGGGACAGGGGTCGAGCAGTACTTC. Full variable domain (outside the CDR3, taken from reference TRBV15 and TRBJ2-7): DAMVIQNPRYQVTQFGKPVTLSCSQTLNHNVMYWYQQKSSQAPKLLFHYYDKDFNNEADTPDNFQSRRPNTSFCFLDIRSPGLGDTAMYLCATSRGWGTGVEQYFGPGTRLTVT.

The chain recombines TRBV10-2 with TRBJ1-2, with D tentatively TRBD1 (6 bases). This CDR3 contains 12 residues. Looked up from germline, CDR1 is WSHSY and CDR2 is SAAADI. V gave up 3 bases and J gave up 8 bases, with 10 bases separating them. As DNA, the CDR3 is TGCGCCAGCAGTGAAAGGGGGGGCGGCTACACCTTC. This codes for CASSERGGGYTF.

The rearrangement links TRBV6-6 to TRBJ1-2, with 7 bases that match TRBD1. CDR3 length equals 13 residues. Trimming removed 6 bases from V and 4 bases from J; junction bases left unmatched: 5. Germline V gene data show CDR1 as MNHNY and CDR2 as SVGAGI (reference sequence). The CDR3 nucleotides are TGTGCCAGCAGCCCGGCAGGGGGCTATGGCTACACCTTC. Translated: CASSPAGGYGYTF.

The chain couples TRBV5-6 to TRBJ2-5, with D maybe TRBD2 (6 bases). CDR1 and CDR2 from the germline V gene are SGHDT and YYEEEE. CDR3 size: 15 residues. The ends were cut back, 5 bases at V and 3 bases at J, with 17 bases in the middle. CDR3 sequence: CASRPTWDFKETQYF. The CDR3 coding sequence is TGTGCCAGCAGGCCTACGTGGGACTTCAAAGAGACCCAGTACTTC.

This chain joins TRBV19 and TRBJ2-3; the match to TRBD1 covers 11 bases. V was clipped by 1 base and J by 5 bases; unmatched bases: 5. Germline V lookup: CDR1 LNHDA, CDR2 SQIVND (reference sequence). CDR3 length equals 16 residues. The CDR3 sequence is CASSIGRTGGQDTQYF. The CDR3 DNA follows: TGTGCCAGTAGTATAGGGAGGACAGGGGGCCAAGATACGCAGTATTTT.

Comment on this clone: One junction end disagrees with the germline gene, perhaps due to a read error. The rearrangement uses TRBV27 and TRBJ2-7; a weak D match, TRBD1 (6 bases). Germline V gene data show CDR1 as MNHEY and CDR2 as SMNVEV (reference sequence). CDR3 length: 15 residues. The CDR3 reads CASSVSSGQPYEQYF. The CDR3 DNA reads as TGTGCCAGCAGTGTATCGTCGGGACAACCCTACGAGCAGTACTTC.

This sequence joins TRBV11-2 and TRBJ2-1, with 8 bases fitting TRBD2. The length of the CDR3 is 18 residues. The germline V gene has CDR1 SGHAT and CDR2 FQNNGV. V shed 6 bases and J 0 bases; nucleotides not matched to a gene: 13. Here the CDR3 reads CASSVASGTSSSYNEQFF. The CDR3 bases are TGTGCCAGCAGTGTTGCCTCCGGGACTAGTAGCTCCTACAATGAGCAGTTCTTC. Combining the CDR3 with reference TRBV11-2 and TRBJ2-1 gives the whole variable domain EAGVAQSPRYKIIEKRQSVAFWCNPISGHATLYWYQQILGQGPKLLIQFQNNGVVDDSQLPKDRFSAERLKGVDSTLKIQPAKLEDSAVYLCASSVASGTSSSYNEQFFGPGTRLTVL.

The rearrangement links TRBV7-9 to TRBJ1-2; the D gene is possibly TRBD1 (6 bases). Germline V gene lookup returns CDR1 SEHNR and CDR2 FQNEAQ (reference sequence). Trimming left V 3 bases short and J 13 bases short, with 27 bases between. The CDR3 length is 16 residues. CDR3 amino acids: CASSLEGGAGARTGTF. In DNA form, the CDR3 reads TGTGCCAGCAGCTTGGAAGGGGGGGCAGGGGCGAGGACCGGCACCTTC.

This clone was recorded only once. V gene TRBV2 combines with J gene TRBJ1-3; the match to TRBD1 covers 8 bases. Germline CDR1 and CDR2: SNHLY and FYNNEI. The J segment lost 4 bases and the V segment lost 4 bases, leaving 6 bases of the junction unmatched. This CDR3 comprises 15 residues. CDR3 in DNA: TGTGCCAGCAGTGGAACAGGGGGTACGGGAAACACCATATATTTT. Protein product: CASSGTGGTGNTIYF.

V is TRBV5-1 and J is TRBJ2-2, with 7 bases identical to TRBD1. Germline loops: CDR1 SGHRS, CDR2 YFSETQ. J was trimmed by 3 bases and V by 4 bases; bases with no gene match: 6. CDR3 size: 15 residues. CDR3 in DNA: TGCGCCAGCAGCCCAAGACAGGGACACACCGGGGAGCTGTTTTTT. Residues: CASSPRQGHTGELFF.

This chain uses TRBV5-1 with TRBJ1-4, with D tentatively TRBD1 (5 bases). The CDR3 is 16 amino acids. Trimming removed 4 bases at V and 0 bases at J, with 13 bases between. Germline CDR1 and CDR2: SGHRS and YFSETQ. The CDR3 DNA reads as TGCGCCAGCAGCCCGGGGGACGTTGCAACTAATGAAAAACTGTTTTTT. Encoded protein: CASSPGDVATNEKLFF.

The chain uses TRBV3-1 (or the pseudogene TRBV3-2) and TRBJ1-1; 7 bases are shared with TRBD1. From germline, CDR1 is LGHDT and CDR2 YNNKEL (reference sequence). The CDR3 covers 14 residues. V shed 1 base, J shed 4 bases, and the junction held 3 bases outside the gene matches. Here the CDR3 reads CASSQVGGATEAFF. The CDR3 DNA follows: TGTGCCAGCAGCCAAGTAGGGGGCGCCACTGAAGCTTTCTTT.

This clone appeared a single time. The rearrangement uses TRBV9 and TRBJ1-1; TRBD1 matches at 9 bases. Germline lookup yields CDR1 SGDLS and CDR2 YYNGEE. The ends lost 3 bases at V and 4 bases at J; junction bases unmatched: 4. The CDR3 has 14 amino acids. The CDR3, as DNA: TGTGCCAGCAGCGACGGACAGGGGTCCACTGAAGCTTTCTTT. It encodes CASSDGQGSTEAFF.

This chain uses TRBV7-8 with TRBJ2-7; maybe TRBD2 (6 bases). V shed 5 bases and J shed 6 bases, with 23 bases lying between them. Germline CDR1 SGHVS, CDR2 FQNEAQ. CDR3 length: 16 residues. CDR3 sequence (DNA): TGTGCCAGCAGCCCCCGAACAACCCAATGGGGAGGCGAGCAGTACTTC. This sequence encodes CASSPRTTQWGGEQYF.

CDR3 bases: TGTGCCTGGAGTGTACTCCCCGGGGGGGCCTACGAGCAGTACTTC. This sequence encodes CAWSVLPGGAYEQYF. The rearrangement uses TRBV30 and TRBJ2-7; 8 bases fit TRBD2. The trim removed 0 bases at V and 2 bases at J, leaving 6 bases unmatched. The CDR3 extends over 15 amino acids. Germline V gene lookup returns CDR1 GTSNPN and CDR2 SVGIG (reference sequence).

The V gene is TRBV10-3, the J gene TRBJ2-7; 8 nucleotides align to TRBD1. Germline trimming cut 6 bases from V and 3 bases from J; bases unmatched to any gene: 4. CDR3 size: 13 residues. Per the germline V gene, CDR1 is ENHRY and CDR2 is SYGVKD. CDR3 region: CAISGQGLYEQYF. The CDR3 bases are TGTGCCATCAGCGGACAGGGCCTCTACGAGCAGTACTTC.

The rearrangement uses TRBV29-1 and TRBJ1-3, with unresolved D. The germline V gene encodes CDR1 SQVTM and CDR2 ANQGSEA. The CDR3 covers 11 residues. With 4 bases removed from V and 7 bases from J, the gap between germline ends came to 8 bases. The CDR3 protein is CSVGERNTIYF. The CDR3 DNA follows: TGCAGCGTTGGTGAGAGGAACACCATATATTTT.

The chain combines TRBV5-1 with TRBJ1-1; 7 nucleotides line up with TRBD1. The germline V gene encodes CDR1 SGHRS and CDR2 YFSETQ. CDR3 length: 13 amino acids. The junction had 2 bases not matched to a gene; V was cut back by 2 bases and J by 4 bases. The CDR3 loop is CASSFSGGTEAFF. The CDR3 DNA reads as TGCGCCAGCAGCTTCTCAGGGGGCACTGAAGCTTTCTTT.

CDR3 in DNA: TGTGCCAGCTGTGTACAGGGGGCGAACACTGAAGCTTTCTTT. It translates to CASCVQGANTEAFF. The genes are TRBV19 and TRBJ1-1; 9 nucleotides line up with TRBD1. V gave up 9 bases and J gave up 1 base; unmatched junction bases: 6. This CDR3 has 14 residues. The germline CDR1 and CDR2 sequences are LNHDA and SQIVND (reference sequence).

The V call is TRBV10-2, the J call TRBJ2-3; 9 bases align to TRBD2. The CDR3 consists of 15 residues. CDR1 and CDR2 from the germline V gene are WSHSY and SAAADI. J lost 1 base, V lost 2 bases, and 1 base had no gene match. The CDR3: CASSEQRGGTDTQYF. In DNA form, the CDR3 reads TGCGCCAGCAGTGAGCAGCGGGGGGGCACAGATACGCAGTATTTT.